This T cell receptor (beta chain) comes out of a study of blood T cell repertoires in COVID-19. About the research overall: Samples representing acute and convalescent COVID-19 were sourced from the United States, Italy and Spain. From T cells, B-cell-depleted T cells, or PBMCs came the material, which was cDNA or gDNA.

As processed by the authors: Estimates of nucleated cell counts were drawn from the amplification of reference gene primers. Libraries were prepared by immunoSEQ multiplex PCR; TCRdb keeps only in-frame clonotypes and omits some of them. Clone size and the V and J calls come from that table; the DNA yielded D and trimming. There are roughly 300,000 clones in the sample; around 88% occur only once, and under 2% lies in the top ten. From germline, CDR1 is MNHEY and CDR2 SVGAGI. The germline V and J ends were trimmed by 5 bases and 0 bases, with 11 bases remaining between them. CDR3 length: 15 residues.

The material sequenced was peripheral blood. The J gene is TRBJ2-1, the V gene TRBV6-5; D perhaps matches TRBD1 (7 bases). This receptor was obtained from a woman aged 45-65 years with acute or convalescent COVID-19. As DNA, the CDR3 is TGTGCCAGCAGTCCCCAGGGGGGCTCCTACAATGAGCAGTTCTTC. It translates to CASSPQGGSYNEQFF.